This TCR beta chain appears in the sequencing data of a study of T cell changes during pregnancy in multiple sclerosis. The CDR3 has 16 residues. Generated by immunoSEQ multiplex PCR, the TCRdb table keeps only in-frame clones and is missing some. The sample lists around 110,000 clones; 80% to 95% were seen once. This material consisted of peripheral blood, taken in the third trimester of pregnancy. V gene TRBV12-1 combines with J gene TRBJ2-1; TRBD2 reflects the table's D call only, with no check against the DNA. TRBV12-1 is labeled a pseudogene. This TCR derives from a female donor with multiple sclerosis, enrolled in a pregnancy study. DNA of the CDR3: TGTGCCAGCAGCCTATTAGCGGGCACCCTTCCGAATGAGCAGTTCTTC. Protein: CASSLLAGTLPNEQFF.